The 23 T cell receptor beta chains listed next were all sequenced from one sample in a study of T cells expressing NK-cell markers. One entry per CDR3 protein, without DNA, is what TCRdb gives after re-calling the 5' RACE reads. This table lists approximately 420,000 distinct CDR3 sequences. Sequences were obtained from blood T cells: a sorted CD56 or NKG2C T cell subset, CD4+ or CD8+ T cells, or bulk PBMC T cells (not recorded which). The receptors stem from a woman aged 45-60 years in good health.

The gene calls are TRBV4-1 and TRBJ2-3. The CDR3 runs to 14 residues. Germline lookup yields CDR1 MGHRA and CDR2 YSYEKL. This chain's CDR3 is CASSQGEVTDTQYF.

This sequence joins TRBV29-1 and TRBJ2-5; TCRdb returns TRBD2, unconfirmable since there is no DNA. The germline gives CDR1 SQVTM, CDR2 ANQGSEA. This CDR3 is built from 13 residues. CDR3 in amino acids: CSGNLAGLETQYF.

The V and J genes are TRBV3-1 and TRBJ1-1. From germline, CDR1 is LGHDT and CDR2 YNNKEL (reference sequence). The CDR3 covers 15 residues. The CDR3 is CASSQDSSTPGTAFF.

The CDR3 reads CASSFILADSYEQYF. This chain connects TRBV7-9 to TRBJ2-7. The CDR3 extends over 15 amino acids. Germline V gives CDR1 SEHNR, CDR2 FQNEAQ (reference sequence).

This chain joins TRBV29-1 and TRBJ2-5; without DNA, the TCRdb call of TRBD1 cannot be checked. CDR3 length: 14 amino acids. Germline V gene lookup returns CDR1 SQVTM and CDR2 ANQGSEA. CDR3 in amino acids: CSVAGTGVQETQYF.

The chain carries TRBV6-2 or TRBV6-3 and TRBJ2-1. Germline loops: CDR1 MNHEY, CDR2 SVGEGT. The CDR3 spans 13 residues. The CDR3 is CAIMMTDYNEQFF.

The chain carries TRBV30 and TRBJ2-4. Germline CDR1 reads GTSNPN; CDR2 reads SVGIG (reference sequence). This CDR3 comprises 13 residues. The CDR3 loop reads CACLGSAADIQYF.

The chain employs TRBV2 and TRBJ1-2. The CDR3 contains 12 residues. CDR1 and CDR2 from the germline V gene are SNHLY and FYNNEI. CDR3 protein: CASSPFGYGYTF.

J is TRBJ2-7 and V is TRBV18. CDR3 size: 14 residues. Per germline, CDR1 KGHSH and CDR2 LQKENI. This CDR3 reads CASSAQGAGYEQYF. Full variable domain (outside the CDR3, taken from reference TRBV18 and TRBJ2-7): NAGVMQNPRHLVRRRGQEARLRCSPMKGHSHVYWYRQLPEEGLKFMVYLQKENIIDESGMPKERFSAEFPKEGPSILRIQQVVRGDSAAYFCASSAQGAGYEQYFGPGTRLTVT.

The chain has TRBV4-2 and TRBJ1-1. Germline CDR1 reads LGHNA; CDR2 reads YNFKEQ. This CDR3 spans 14 amino acids. CDR3 amino acids: CASSQGYGTTEAFF.

The chain has TRBV9 and TRBJ1-1. The CDR3 loop spans 14 amino acids. Germline CDR1 is SGDLS and CDR2 is YYNGEE. The CDR3 protein is CASRRGVMNTEAFF.

V usage is TRBV20-1 and J usage is TRBJ2-1; checking the TCRdb D call of TRBD2 is not possible without DNA. In germline, CDR1 is DFQATT, CDR2 SNEGSKA (reference sequence). CDR3 length equals 13 residues. CDR3 sequence: CSALTRIGNEQFF.

The chain couples TRBV11-3 to TRBJ2-3. The V gene's germline CDR1 is SGHNT and CDR2 YENEEA. The CDR3 covers 15 residues. The CDR3 region is CASSLGRWSTDTQYF.

The V and J genes are TRBV11-3 and TRBJ2-3; the D gene TCRdb calls, TRBD2, cannot be checked with no DNA. Germline assignment: CDR1 SGHNT and CDR2 YENEEA. CDR3 length: 14 residues. The CDR3: CASSPGTLSDTQYF.

The chain joins TRBV20-1 to TRBJ2-3; TCRdb names TRBD1, which stays unverified in the absence of DNA. CDR1 and CDR2 (germline): DFQATT, SNEGSKA (reference sequence). This CDR3 comprises 15 residues. CDR3 sequence reads: CSARDLKLGADTQYF.

The gene calls are TRBV6-1 and TRBJ2-1; absent DNA, TCRdb's TRBD2 call cannot be checked. Germline V gene lookup returns CDR1 MNHNS and CDR2 SASEGT. The CDR3 is made up of 15 amino acids. CDR3 sequence: CASKAPGLAAKYEFF.

The chain employs TRBV5-1 and TRBJ2-5; TCRdb proposes TRBD2, but this gene call is untestable without DNA. Germline V gene data show CDR1 as SGHRS and CDR2 as YFSETQ. The CDR3 is made up of 14 amino acids. This CDR3 reads CASSWYRTKETQYF.

The rearrangement links TRBV12-5 to TRBJ2-3; there is no DNA to check the TCRdb D call of TRBD1. The CDR3 totals 18 residues. Germline CDR1 and CDR2: LGHNT and FRNRAP. CDR3 region: CASGLVLGRQGPTDTQYF. The whole variable domain, remainder taken from reference TRBV12-5 and TRBJ2-3, is DARVTQTPRHKVTEMGQEVTMRCQPILGHNTVFWYRQTMMQGLELLAYFRNRAPLDDSGMPKDRFSAEMPDATLATLKIQPSEPRDSAVYFCASGLVLGRQGPTDTQYFGPGTRLTVL.

The chain combines TRBV5-1 with TRBJ1-4; TCRdb calls TRBD1, which cannot be checked without DNA. The CDR3 length is 15 residues. The germline CDR1 and CDR2 sequences are SGHRS and YFSETQ. CDR3 region: CASSLGDRSNEKLFF.

V usage is TRBV7-9 and J usage is TRBJ2-1; TCRdb proposes TRBD1, but this gene call is untestable without DNA. This CDR3 is 16 amino acids long. CDR1 is SEHNR and CDR2 is FQNEAQ in the germline V gene (reference sequence). The CDR3 here is CASSSRGSANYNEQFF.

The CDR3 loop is CASSQGLAGVGGELFF. The chain couples TRBV14 to TRBJ2-2; the D gene TCRdb calls, TRBD2, cannot be checked with no DNA. The CDR3 runs 16 residues. The germline gives CDR1 SGHDN, CDR2 FVKESK. Filled out from reference TRBV14 and TRBJ2-2, the complete variable domain reads EAGVTQFPSHSVIEKGQTVTLRCDPISGHDNLYWYRRVMGKEIKFLLHFVKESKQDESGMPNNRFLAERTGGTYSTLKVQPAELEDSGVYFCASSQGLAGVGGELFFGEGSRLTVL.

The chain couples TRBV19 to TRBJ1-5. The CDR3 covers 16 residues. Germline V gives CDR1 LNHDA, CDR2 SQIVND (reference sequence). The CDR3 reads CASSIGVVNSNQPQHF.

This rearrangement joins TRBV20-1 to TRBJ2-7; TCRdb proposes TRBD1, but this gene call is untestable without DNA. The CDR3 length is 14 residues. Germline lookup yields CDR1 DFQATT and CDR2 SNEGSKA (reference sequence). The CDR3 protein is CSARDRAGPYEQYF.